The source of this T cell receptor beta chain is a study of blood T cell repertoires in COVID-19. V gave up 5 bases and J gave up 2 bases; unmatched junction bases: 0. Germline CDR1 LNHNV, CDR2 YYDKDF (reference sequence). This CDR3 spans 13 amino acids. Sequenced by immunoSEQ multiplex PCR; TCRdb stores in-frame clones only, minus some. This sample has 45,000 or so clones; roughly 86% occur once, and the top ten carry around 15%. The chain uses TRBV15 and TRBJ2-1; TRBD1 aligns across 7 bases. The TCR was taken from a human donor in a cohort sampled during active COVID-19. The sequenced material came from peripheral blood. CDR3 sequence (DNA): TGTGCCACCAGCCAGGGGGCCTACAATGAGCAGTTCTTC. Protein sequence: CATSQGAYNEQFF.